This TCR beta chain was documented in a study of blood T cell repertoires in COVID-19 (dated by TCRdb to 2020 to 2022). Background for the entire study: Collaborator samples came from the United States, Italy and Spain and covered acute and convalescent phases of COVID-19. The sample metadata nearly always contained a de-identified subject ID, COVID-19 status, age in years and sex. Deeply sampled blood TCRbeta repertoires from subjects exposed to, actively infected with, or recovered from COVID-19 were included in the dataset. The repertoires were released in a freely available public database meant as a resource for research on the immune response to SARS-CoV-2. HLA class I and class II types, where available, came from metadata supplied by the sample provider rather than from assay-based typing. The prospective study material was composed of cDNA or gDNA derived from T cells, B-cell-depleted T cells, or PBMCs. Samples were obtained from the ongoing ImmuneRACE study (first 160 participants) and from about 1,300 subjects provided by 6 global collaborators.

What the research found in general, with its limitations: How much clinical and demographic metadata was included differed by source and by participant, and the metadata was provided uncurated.

CDR1 is given as MNHEY and CDR2 as SVGAGI, both from the germline V gene. The CDR3 holds 15 amino acids from the cysteine to the phenylalanine. This entry keeps only the CDR3 DNA: 45 bases, framed from base 1. V loses 4 bases of germline sequence and J loses 5 bases, and the interval between the two ends is 17 bases. TCRbeta CDR3 regions were amplified from genomic DNA using the immunoSEQ Assay, a bias-controlled multiplex PCR. As for the authors' bioinformatics: The number of nucleated cells in each sample was estimated by amplification of reference gene primers within the assay. To quantify the absolute abundance of each unique TCRbeta CDR3 rearrangement, sequence reads were collapsed and filtered. Productive Simpson clonality was computed per sample as the square root of Simpson's diversity index over productive rearrangements. The table was pulled from immuneACCESS by TCRdb, which kept in-frame rearrangements only. Such tables lose some clones; where checked, under half of the loss comes from unresolved V genes, and the rest has no known cause. V, J and clone size are taken as reported in that table, and D and trimming were inferred from the DNA itself. The sample profile shows 150,000 or so clones; 75% to 80% of them were found once. The biggest ten clones account for roughly 1.7% of the sample.

Whole blood was collected in K2EDTA tubes by collaborating institutions according to the institutions' own protocols. For TCRbeta analysis, collaborators shipped samples as frozen whole blood, isolated PBMCs, or DNA extracted from either of those sample types. Note on this clone: Its antigen is unknown. No much larger clone exists at a distance of one base, and base qualities are not known.

Sequencing used peripheral blood. In this chain, TRBV6-5 is recombined with TRBJ2-5; possibly the D gene is TRBD2, per 6 matching bases. The TCR was taken from a man of 80 years or more with acute or convalescent COVID-19. For the CDR3, the sequence is CASSLRGGLGETQYF. The sequenced DNA is TGTGCCAGCAGTTTGCGGGGTGGCCTGGGGGAGACCCAGTACTTC.